The next 28 T cell receptor beta chains were all read from a single sample in a study of cytomegalovirus exposure and HLA in healthy donors. Both 60 Vbeta primers and 13 Jbeta primers went into the PCR. This table comes from immunoSEQ multiplex PCR, and its TCRdb copy is limited to in-frame clones, with some not included. The sample includes about 130,000 clones, over 70% of them seen just once. Sequencing was done on a sample of PBMCs. These receptors originate from a woman aged 40 to 50 in good health and CMV-seropositive.

The V and J genes are TRBV30 and TRBJ1-3; no clear D. V dropped 0 bases and J dropped 4 bases, with 13 bases sitting between them. The CDR3 extends over 15 amino acids. Germline assignment: CDR1 GTSNPN and CDR2 SVGIG (reference sequence). The CDR3 coding sequence is TGTGCCTGGAGTGTCGGCGGTACGGCAGGAAACACCATATATTTT. It is translated as CAWSVGGTAGNTIYF.

This chain connects TRBV7-9 to TRBJ2-3; a weak D match, TRBD1 (6 bases). The CDR3 runs to 13 residues. V shed 5 bases and J shed 7 bases, with 13 bases lying between them. The germline CDR1 and CDR2 sequences are SEHNR and FQNEAQ (reference sequence). CDR3 residues: CASSPNRVHTQYF. The CDR3 nucleotides are TGTGCCAGCAGCCCCAACAGGGTCCATACGCAGTATTTT. Based on the CDR3 plus reference TRBV7-9 and TRBJ2-3, the full variable domain is DTGVSQNPRHKITKRGQNVTFRCDPISEHNRLYWYRQTLGQGPEFLTYFQNEAQLEKSRLLSDRFSAERPKGSFSTLEIQRTEQGDSAMYLCASSPNRVHTQYFGPGTRLTVL.

The V and J genes are TRBV5-6 and TRBJ1-5; 10 nucleotides align to TRBD1. CDR1 is SGHDT, CDR2 YYEEEE, per germline. J gave up 1 base and V 3 bases, and 7 bases lay outside the gene matches. This CDR3 is 17 amino acids long. This chain's CDR3 is CASSSRTGGLSNQPQHF. CDR3 in DNA: TGTGCCAGCAGCTCTAGGACAGGGGGTCTCAGCAATCAGCCCCAGCATTTT.

The table lists this clone with a few counts. V gene TRBV10-1 combines with J gene TRBJ1-2, with 7 bases identical to TRBD1. Germline V gene sequence: CDR1 WNHNN, CDR2 SYGVQD (reference sequence). V shed 2 bases and J 4 bases; nucleotides not matched to a gene: 7. The CDR3 runs 15 residues. CDR3 protein: CASSENKGAPYGYTF. In DNA form, the CDR3 reads TGCGCCAGCAGTGAGAATAAGGGGGCCCCCTATGGCTACACCTTC.

In DNA form, the CDR3 reads TGTGCCAGCAGTTTCGTCCAGAAATGGGAAAAACTGTTTTTT. This codes for CASSFVQKWEKLFF. This sequence joins TRBV28 and TRBJ1-4; the D is unclear. CDR3 length: 14 amino acids. CDR1 is MDHEN, CDR2 SYDVKM, per germline. V lost 3 bases to trimming and J lost 8 bases, with 13 bases between them. The whole variable domain, remainder taken from reference TRBV28 and TRBJ1-4, is DVKVTQSSRYLVKRTGEKVFLECVQDMDHENMFWYRQDPGLGLRLIYFSYDVKMKEKGDIPEGYSVSREKKERFSLILESASTNQTSMYLCASSFVQKWEKLFFGSGTQLSVL.

This clone came up once. This chain joins TRBV19 and TRBJ2-6; weak D call: TRBD2 (6 bases). The CDR3 spans 16 residues. Germline V lookup: CDR1 LNHDA, CDR2 SQIVND (reference sequence). Trimming took off 8 bases at V and 3 bases at J, with 17 bases between the two ends. The CDR3 is CASEDGGIGGANVLTF. The CDR3 DNA reads as TGTGCCAGTGAGGACGGGGGAATTGGTGGGGCCAACGTCCTGACTTTC. Using reference TRBV19 and TRBJ2-6 for the parts outside the CDR3, the full variable domain is DGGITQSPKYLFRKEGQNVTLSCEQNLNHDAMYWYRQDPGQGLRLIYYSQIVNDFQKGDIAEGYSVSREKKESFPLTVTSAQKNPTAFYLCASEDGGIGGANVLTFGAGSRLTVL.

The CDR3 bases are TGTGCCAGTAGTACAGGGGGGACCTTAGAAGATACGCAGTATTTT. Amino acid sequence: CASSTGGTLEDTQYF. The chain recombines TRBV19 with TRBJ2-3; D perhaps matches TRBD1 (7 bases). Germline CDR1 and CDR2: LNHDA and SQIVND (reference sequence). The CDR3 sequence is 15 residues long. Trimming cost V 4 bases and J 5 bases, with 16 bases left between them.

V and J are TRBV5-5 and TRBJ1-2, with 9 bases that match TRBD1. CDR1 and CDR2 (germline): SGHKS, YYEKEE (reference sequence). This CDR3 has 15 amino acids. J lost 1 base, V lost 0 bases, and 1 base had no gene match. The CDR3 region is CASSLEDRGNYGYTF. CDR3 nucleotide sequence: TGTGCCAGCAGCTTGGAGGACAGGGGTAACTATGGCTACACCTTC.

CDR3 coding DNA: TGTGCCAGCAGGAGTAACAGGGCCAAGGCCTACAATGAGCAGTTCTTC. Its translation: CASRSNRAKAYNEQFF. The chain links TRBV27 to TRBJ2-1; D is possibly TRBD1 (6 bases). Per the germline V gene, CDR1 is MNHEY and CDR2 is SMNVEV (reference sequence). Trimming cost V 6 bases and J 2 bases, with 17 bases left between them. The CDR3 covers 16 residues.

V gene TRBV6-4 combines with J gene TRBJ1-3, with 12 positions matching TRBD1. The CDR3 loop spans 19 amino acids. The germline V gene has CDR1 MRHNA and CDR2 SNTAGT. The V segment lost 6 bases and the J segment 3 bases; nucleotides outside the gene matches: 15. The CDR3 DNA reads as TGTGCCAGCAGGGGGGATGTAGGGACAGGGGGCGCTTGTGGAAACACCATATATTTT. As protein: CASRGDVGTGGACGNTIYF.

This chain uses TRBV18 with TRBJ2-3; 8 nucleotides match TRBD1. Germline CDR1 KGHSH, CDR2 LQKENI. V trimming: 5 bases; J trimming: 0 bases; junction bases outside the gene matches: 4. This CDR3 contains 15 residues. The CDR3 region has the DNA TGTGCCAGCTCAGGGACAGGCCTTAGCACAGATACGCAGTATTTT. Translation gives CASSGTGLSTDTQYF. Supplemented by reference TRBV18 and TRBJ2-3, the full variable domain reads NAGVMQNPRHLVRRRGQEARLRCSPMKGHSHVYWYRQLPEEGLKFMVYLQKENIIDESGMPKERFSAEFPKEGPSILRIQQVVRGDSAAYFCASSGTGLSTDTQYFGPGTRLTVL.

The chain couples TRBV19 to TRBJ1-6; a possible D gene is TRBD1 (5 bases). The CDR3 runs 14 residues. Germline V gives CDR1 LNHDA, CDR2 SQIVND (reference sequence). The germline V and J ends were trimmed by 5 bases and 8 bases, with 13 bases remaining between them. CDR3 sequence: CASSPGTRDSPLHF. CDR3 bases: TGTGCCAGTAGTCCCGGGACTCGAGATTCACCCCTCCACTTT.

This chain uses TRBV28 with TRBJ2-7; 12 nucleotides match TRBD1. CDR1 is MDHEN and CDR2 is SYDVKM in the germline V gene. The ends lost 5 bases at V and 6 bases at J; junction bases unmatched: 8. The CDR3 length is 15 residues. In DNA, the CDR3 is TGTGCCAGCAGTCGAGCCGGGACAGGGGGCTCCGAGCAGTACTTC. Protein sequence: CASSRAGTGGSEQYF.

This clone is deemed medium-sized. This chain links TRBV4-3 with TRBJ2-2; 7 nucleotides match TRBD2. This CDR3 is built from 16 residues. CDR1 LGHNA and CDR2 YSLEER come from the germline V gene. With V trimmed by 0 bases and J by 7 bases, 8 bases remained unmatched. Here the CDR3 DNA reads TGCGCCAGCAGCCAAGATGGAGGCGGGAGCGACGGGGAGCTGTTTTTT. It yields the protein CASSQDGGGSDGELFF.

The V call is TRBV28, the J call TRBJ1-4, with D possibly matching TRBD1 (5 bases). Deletions cut 5 bases from V and 8 bases from J, with 12 bases between. The germline V gene has CDR1 MDHEN and CDR2 SYDVKM. This CDR3 region has 13 residues. In nucleotides, the CDR3 is TGTGCCAGCAGTGCTTGGGGCGAAGAAAAACTGTTTTTT. It specifies CASSAWGEEKLFF.

CDR3 bases: TGTGCCAGTACCTGGGACATTTCGGCCTACGAGCAGTACTTC. Translating gives CASTWDISAYEQYF. The chain has TRBV6-1 and TRBJ2-5; D is possibly TRBD1 (6 bases). The assigned J gene may be wrong: the sequence end matches TRBJ2-7 better. The CDR3 runs to 14 residues. Germline assignment: CDR1 MNHNS and CDR2 SASEGT.

The chain employs TRBV28 and TRBJ1-1, with a weak D call TRBD1 (6 bases). The CDR3 length is 15 residues. Trimming shortened V by 3 bases and J by 1 base, and 12 bases separated the two germline ends. Per germline, CDR1 MDHEN and CDR2 SYDVKM. The CDR3 nucleotides are TGTGCCAGCAGTTTCGGGGGGGCGGGGAACACTGAAGCTTTCTTT. Amino acids: CASSFGGAGNTEAFF.

The chain recombines TRBV2 with TRBJ2-3, with 10 bases identical to TRBD1. V dropped 6 bases and J dropped 4; count of bases not matched to a gene: 7. This CDR3 has 15 residues. The germline gives CDR1 SNHLY, CDR2 FYNNEI. The CDR3 DNA reads as TGTGCCAGCAGCGCTGACAGGGGGCAAGCAGATACGCAGTATTTT. This sequence encodes CASSADRGQADTQYF.

The rearrangement joins TRBV6-5 to TRBJ2-5; the D gene is possibly TRBD2 (6 bases). The CDR3 loop spans 15 amino acids. V was shortened by 5 bases and J by 1 base, with 14 bases between the two germline ends. Germline V gene lookup returns CDR1 MNHEY and CDR2 SVGAGI. The CDR3 bases are TGTGCCAGCAGTGTCGAGCGGGCCTCCCAAGAGACCCAGTACTTC. Translated, it gives CASSVERASQETQYF.

The rearrangement links TRBV6-5 to TRBJ1-1, with 10 positions matching TRBD1. This CDR3 contains 13 residues. CDR1 MNHEY and CDR2 SVGAGI come from the germline V gene. Losses at the gene ends were 4 bases for V and 4 bases for J; bases not matched to a gene: 0. The CDR3 loop reads CASSWDRGTEAFF. CDR3 bases: TGTGCCAGCAGTTGGGACAGGGGCACTGAAGCTTTCTTT.

The chain uses TRBV10-3 and TRBJ1-3, with 10 bases that match TRBD1. From germline, CDR1 is ENHRY and CDR2 SYGVKD. V shed 6 bases, J shed 2 bases, and the junction held 4 bases outside the gene matches. This CDR3 comprises 15 residues. CDR3 coding DNA: TGTGCCATCAGATCCGGGACAGGGGCTGGAAACACCATATATTTT. It translates to CAIRSGTGAGNTIYF.

J is TRBJ1-3 and V is TRBV6-1; no definite D call. Germline CDR1 MNHNS, CDR2 SASEGT. Trimming cost V 6 bases and J 0 bases, with 9 bases left between them. The CDR3 has 14 amino acids. CDR3 protein: CASRSTFSGNTIYF. CDR3 bases: TGTGCCAGCAGGTCCACATTCTCTGGAAACACCATATATTTT.

The chain links TRBV5-1 to TRBJ2-1, with TRBD1 identical over 10 bases. Per germline, CDR1 SGHRS and CDR2 YFSETQ. Trimming removed 4 bases from V and 6 bases from J; junction bases left unmatched: 13. The CDR3 runs to 17 residues. The CDR3 DNA follows: TGCGCCAGCAGCGAAGGGCCTGGGACAGGGGTGAGCAATGAGCAGTTCTTC. It translates to CASSEGPGTGVSNEQFF.

CDR3 sequence: CASSPSAGTQNEQFF. CDR3 DNA sequence: TGTGCCAGCAGCCCATCCGCGGGGACTCAGAATGAGCAGTTCTTC. This chain joins TRBV7-3 and TRBJ2-1; D is possibly TRBD2 (6 bases). CDR3 length: 15 amino acids. Per germline, CDR1 SGHTA and CDR2 FQGTGA. V was pared by 5 bases and J by 7 bases, with 18 bases between.

V is TRBV9 and J is TRBJ2-2, with TRBD2 matching over 15 bases. CDR1 and CDR2 (germline): SGDLS, YYNGEE. Losses at the gene ends were 0 bases for V and 6 bases for J; bases not matched to a gene: 6. The CDR3 covers 18 residues. The CDR3 is CASSVEGLAGGLSGELFF. CDR3 bases: TGTGCCAGCAGCGTAGAAGGACTAGCGGGAGGGTTGTCCGGGGAGCTGTTTTTT. The variable domain in full, with the rest retrieved from reference TRBV9 and TRBJ2-2, is DSGVTQTPKHLITATGQRVTLRCSPRSGDLSVYWYQQSLDQGLQFLIQYYNGEERAKGNILERFSAQQFPDLHSELNLSSLELGDSALYFCASSVEGLAGGLSGELFFGEGSRLTVL.

This clone occurred a few times. The V and J genes are TRBV11-2 and TRBJ2-1, with TRBD2 matching over 8 bases. Trimming removed 5 bases from V and 6 bases from J; junction bases left unmatched: 9. The CDR3 runs to 15 residues. Germline V gene sequence: CDR1 SGHAT, CDR2 FQNNGV. The CDR3 region is CASSPREGLGNEQFF. The CDR3 region has the DNA TGTGCCAGCAGCCCTCGGGAGGGCCTCGGCAATGAGCAGTTCTTC. Supplemented by reference TRBV11-2 and TRBJ2-1, the full variable domain reads EAGVAQSPRYKIIEKRQSVAFWCNPISGHATLYWYQQILGQGPKLLIQFQNNGVVDDSQLPKDRFSAERLKGVDSTLKIQPAKLEDSAVYLCASSPREGLGNEQFFGPGTRLTVL.

This clone showed up just a few times. The chain is built from TRBV4-3 and TRBJ1-1; 10 bases fit TRBD1. From germline, CDR1 is LGHNA and CDR2 YSLEER. The CDR3 has 17 residues. The J segment lost 1 base and the V segment lost 1 base, leaving 6 bases of the junction unmatched. The CDR3: CASSQVGTGVGNTEAFF. CDR3 coding DNA: TGCGCCAGCAGCCAAGTCGGGACAGGGGTGGGGAACACTGAAGCTTTCTTT.

V gene TRBV27 combines with J gene TRBJ2-1; TRBD2 matches at 14 bases. With V trimmed by 2 bases and J by 7 bases, 4 bases remained unmatched. In germline, CDR1 is MNHEY, CDR2 SMNVEV (reference sequence). CDR3 length: 16 residues. The DNA of the CDR3 is TGTGCCAGCAGTTTAGATGGGACTAGCGGGAGTAATGAGCAGTTCTTC. Protein sequence: CASSLDGTSGSNEQFF.